Listed below are T cell receptor beta chains from one sample, sequenced in a study of blood T cell repertoires in COVID-19. Clones were read by immunoSEQ multiplex PCR, and TCRdb kept only the in-frame ones, dropping some. The table includes 30,000 to 40,000 clones, about 85% detected once. Source material: peripheral blood. The source of these receptors is a human donor in a cohort sampled during active COVID-19. Each CDR3 is given without its conserved first and last residue.

V: TRBV2; J: TRBJ1-6; CDR3: ASSGQANSPLH
V: TRBV11-2; J: TRBJ2-5; CDR3: ASSSSRGFQETQY
V: TRBV29-1; J: TRBJ2-1; CDR3: SISQGLAGVDEQF
V: TRBV6-5; J: TRBJ2-7; CDR3: ASSSSGRGTYEQY
V: TRBV9; J: TRBJ2-2; CDR3: ASSVAGQGGTGELF
V: TRBV5-1; J: TRBJ2-3; CDR3: ASSLVLGGDTDTQY
V: TRBV2; J: TRBJ2-3; CDR3: ASSEDRASDTQY
V: TRBV7-3; J: TRBJ1-1; CDR3: ASSLTGGPRNTEAF
V: TRBV5-1; J: TRBJ1-2; CDR3: ASSNRDRGNYGYT
V: TRBV4-1; J: TRBJ1-2; CDR3: ASSQAGGDGYT
V: TRBV23-1; J: TRBJ2-1; CDR3: ASSQAGGPGFNEQF
V: TRBV5-1; J: TRBJ2-5; CDR3: ASSPRGQETQY
V: TRBV7-9; J: TRBJ1-6; CDR3: ASSLGQGAFNSPLH
V: TRBV24-1; J: TRBJ2-1; CDR3: ATSDQRGGAYNEQF
V: TRBV7-9; J: TRBJ1-1; CDR3: ASSTQGSGNTEAF
V: TRBV3-1/TRBV3-2; J: TRBJ2-5; CDR3: ASSPLGGRGQETQY
V: TRBV4-2; J: TRBJ2-2; CDR3: ASSPGTSGGGGELF
V: TRBV21-1; J: TRBJ1-2; CDR3: ASRRGGYGYT
V: TRBV7-2; J: TRBJ1-2; CDR3: ASNEQGSNYGYT
V: TRBV10-3; J: TRBJ1-3; CDR3: AIIDPDSSGNTIY
V: TRBV5-1; J: TRBJ2-5; CDR3: ASSPERGGEETQY
V: TRBV6-6; J: TRBJ2-5; CDR3: ASSYSGPNQETQY
V: TRBV6-5; J: TRBJ2-1; CDR3: ASSLAGGHYNEQF
V: TRBV18; J: TRBJ1-1; CDR3: ASSPGGRGGEAF
V: TRBV3-1/TRBV3-2; J: TRBJ2-6; CDR3: ASSLIGGAGANVLT
V: TRBV6-2/TRBV6-3; J: TRBJ2-2; CDR3: ASSDRGPSNTGELF
V: TRBV6-5; J: TRBJ1-1; CDR3: ASSYPGGMNTEAF
V: TRBV5-1; J: TRBJ2-1; CDR3: ASSRASGGYNEQF
V: TRBV7-8; J: TRBJ1-5; CDR3: ASSGRGGWGNQPQH